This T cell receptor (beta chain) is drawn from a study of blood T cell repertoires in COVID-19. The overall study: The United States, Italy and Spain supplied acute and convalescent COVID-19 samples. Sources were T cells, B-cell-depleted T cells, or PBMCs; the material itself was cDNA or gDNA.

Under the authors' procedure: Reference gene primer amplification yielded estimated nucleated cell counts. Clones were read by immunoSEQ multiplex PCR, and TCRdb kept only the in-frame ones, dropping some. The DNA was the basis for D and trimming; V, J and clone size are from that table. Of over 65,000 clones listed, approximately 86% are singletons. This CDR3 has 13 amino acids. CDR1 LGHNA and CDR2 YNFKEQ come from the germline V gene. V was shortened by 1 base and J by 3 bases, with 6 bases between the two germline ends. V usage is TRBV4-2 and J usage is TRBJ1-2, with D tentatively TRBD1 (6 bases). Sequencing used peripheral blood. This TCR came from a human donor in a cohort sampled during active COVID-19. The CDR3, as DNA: TGTGCCAGCAGCCAAGGACAGGACTATGGCTACACCTTC. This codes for CASSQGQDYGYTF.